This T cell receptor beta chain was sequenced for a study of blood T cell repertoires in COVID-19. CDR1 and CDR2 from the germline V gene are LNHDA and SQIVND (reference sequence). The length of the CDR3 is 15 residues. The ends lost 5 bases at V and 4 bases at J; junction bases unmatched: 7. The protocol was immunoSEQ multiplex PCR, while the TCRdb copy is restricted to in-frame clones and leaves out a portion. Here the sample spans around 160,000 clones, around 80% being singletons. The receptor comes from a woman aged 55 to 70 who had recovered from COVID-19. Sequences were obtained from PBMCs or T cells enriched from blood (not recorded which). V gene TRBV19 combines with J gene TRBJ2-1, with 8 bases fitting TRBD1. The CDR3 DNA sequence: TGTGCCAGTAGTTCGGGACGACAGGGGTACAATGAGCAGTTCTTC. Translated: CASSSGRQGYNEQFF.